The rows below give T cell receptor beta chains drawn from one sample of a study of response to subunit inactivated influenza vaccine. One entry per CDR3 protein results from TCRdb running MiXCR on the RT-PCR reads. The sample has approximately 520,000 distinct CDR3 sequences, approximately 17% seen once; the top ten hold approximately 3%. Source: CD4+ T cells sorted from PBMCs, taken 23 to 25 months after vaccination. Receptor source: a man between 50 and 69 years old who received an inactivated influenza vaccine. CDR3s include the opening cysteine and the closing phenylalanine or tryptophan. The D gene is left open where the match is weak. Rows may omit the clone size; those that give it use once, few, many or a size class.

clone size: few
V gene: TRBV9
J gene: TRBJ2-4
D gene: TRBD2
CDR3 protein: CASSVDPHGTSGSNIQYF
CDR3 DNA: TGTGCCAGCAGCGTAGATCCTCACGGGACTAGCGGGAGCAACATTCAGTACTTC

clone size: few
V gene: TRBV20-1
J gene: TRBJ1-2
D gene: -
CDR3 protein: CSADGFAGNYGYTF
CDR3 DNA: TGCAGTGCTGATGGGTTCGCTGGGAACTATGGCTACACCTTC

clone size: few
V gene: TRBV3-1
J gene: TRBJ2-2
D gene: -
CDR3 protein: CASSLRGSSGGELFF
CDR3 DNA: TGTGCCAGCAGCCTCAGGGGCTCTTCGGGCGGGGAGCTGTTTTTT

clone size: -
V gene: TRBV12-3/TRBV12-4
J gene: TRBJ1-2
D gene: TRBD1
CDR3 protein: CASSLGTGQGYGYTF
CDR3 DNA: TGTGCCAGCAGTTTAGGAACGGGACAGGGCTATGGCTACACCTTC

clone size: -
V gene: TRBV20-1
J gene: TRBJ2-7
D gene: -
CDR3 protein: CSARVGSGRGHEQYF
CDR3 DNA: TGCAGTGCTAGAGTTGGTTCCGGCAGGGGCCACGAGCAGTACTTC

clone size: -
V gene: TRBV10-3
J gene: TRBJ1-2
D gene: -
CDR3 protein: CAIRAQGRGGYTF
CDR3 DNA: TGTGCCATCCGGGCCCAGGGGCGAGGTGGCTACACCTTC

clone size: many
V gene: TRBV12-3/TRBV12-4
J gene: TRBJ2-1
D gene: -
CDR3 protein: CASSSSGFDEQFF
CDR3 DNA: TGTGCCAGCAGCTCCAGTGGATTCGATGAGCAGTTCTTC

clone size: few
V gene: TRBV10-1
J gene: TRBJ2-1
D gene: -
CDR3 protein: CASSERRSTYNEQFF
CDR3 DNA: TGCGCCAGCAGTGAGCGGAGGAGCACCTACAATGAGCAGTTCTTC

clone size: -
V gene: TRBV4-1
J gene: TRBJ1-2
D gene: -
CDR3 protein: CASSQVRVRTRAYGYTF
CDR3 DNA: TGCGCCAGCAGCCAAGTAAGGGTCAGGACTCGAGCCTATGGCTACACCTTC

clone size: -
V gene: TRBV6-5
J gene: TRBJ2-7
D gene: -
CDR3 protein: CASSYSWTEGEQYF
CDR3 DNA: TGTGCCAGCAGTTACTCATGGACAGAAGGCGAGCAGTACTTC

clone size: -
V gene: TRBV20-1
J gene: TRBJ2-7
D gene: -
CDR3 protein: CSATGTPSSYEQYF
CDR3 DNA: TGCAGTGCTACCGGGACACCGAGCTCCTACGAGCAGTACTTC

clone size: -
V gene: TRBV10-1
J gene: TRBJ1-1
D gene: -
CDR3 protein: CASSDPGLKKAFF
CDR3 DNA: TGCGCCAGCAGTGATCCTGGGTTGAAAAAAGCTTTCTTT

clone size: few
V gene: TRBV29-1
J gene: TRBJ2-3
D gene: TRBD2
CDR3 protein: CSVVSGGPDTQYF
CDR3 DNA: TGCAGCGTTGTTTCGGGGGGGCCCGATACGCAGTATTTT

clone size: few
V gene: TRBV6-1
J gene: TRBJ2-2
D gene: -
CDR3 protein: CASSRRAINTGELFF
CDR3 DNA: TGTGCCAGCAGTCGTAGGGCGATAAACACCGGGGAGCTGTTTTTT

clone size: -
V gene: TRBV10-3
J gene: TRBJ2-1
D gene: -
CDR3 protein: CAISRGGTTYNEQFF
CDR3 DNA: TGTGCCATCAGTCGCGGCGGGACGACCTACAATGAGCAGTTCTTC

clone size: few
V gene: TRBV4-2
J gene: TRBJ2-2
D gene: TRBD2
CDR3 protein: CASSQEAVAGGLRNTGELFF
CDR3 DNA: TGTGCCAGCAGCCAAGAAGCGGTAGCGGGGGGTCTGAGAAACACCGGGGAGCTGTTTTTT

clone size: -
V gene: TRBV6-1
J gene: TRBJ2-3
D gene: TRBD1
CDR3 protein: CASSRDRGPDTQYF
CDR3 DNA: TGTGCCAGCAGCCGGGACAGGGGGCCGGATACGCAGTATTTT

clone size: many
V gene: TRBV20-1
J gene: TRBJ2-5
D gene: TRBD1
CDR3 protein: CSARSTGGSETQYF
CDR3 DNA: TGCAGTGCTAGGTCAACAGGGGGCTCTGAGACCCAGTACTTC

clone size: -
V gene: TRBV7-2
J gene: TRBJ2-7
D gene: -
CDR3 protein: CASSLGFSTYEQYF
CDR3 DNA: TGTGCCAGCAGCTTAGGTTTTAGCACGTACGAGCAGTACTTC

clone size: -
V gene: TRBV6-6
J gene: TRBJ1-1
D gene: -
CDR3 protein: CASSYGFTEAFF
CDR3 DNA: TGTGCCAGCAGTTATGGATTCACTGAAGCTTTCTTT

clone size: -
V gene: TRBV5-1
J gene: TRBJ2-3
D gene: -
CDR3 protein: CASTSQRASTDTQYF
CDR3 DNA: TGCGCCAGCACCTCCCAAAGGGCTAGCACAGATACGCAGTATTTT

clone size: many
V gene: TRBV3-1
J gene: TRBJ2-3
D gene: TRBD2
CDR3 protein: CASSRGLAGGTDTQYF
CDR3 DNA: TGTGCCAGCAGCCGGGGACTAGCGGGTGGCACAGATACGCAGTATTTT

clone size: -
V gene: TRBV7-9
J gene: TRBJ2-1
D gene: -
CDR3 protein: CASSPGLHNEQFF
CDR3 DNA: TGTGCCAGCAGCCCCGGACTGCACAATGAGCAGTTCTTC